The rows below give T cell receptor beta chains drawn from one sample of a study of response to subunit inactivated influenza vaccine. Each CDR3 protein gets one entry after TCRdb re-called the RT-PCR reads with MiXCR. This sample has 650,000 to 850,000 distinct CDR3 sequences, with approximately 14% found just once. Sample: PBMCs from blood, taken around 14 days before vaccination. The receptors were sampled from a man aged 45-60 years who received an inactivated influenza vaccine. Both conserved end residues are part of each CDR3. Fields, in order: clone size, V gene, CDR3 protein. Rows give clone size only sometimes, using once, few, many, or a class for an expanded clone.

>-|TRBV6-5
CASSYRQALDGYTF
>once|TRBV5-1
CATGTGTGAYEQYF
>many|TRBV20-1
CSARRTGLPEAFF
>many|TRBV12-3/TRBV12-4
CASTSLGTLMNTEAFF
>few|TRBV7-9
CASSLSGGSQPQHF
>few|TRBV11-2
CASSLNGGRGNQPQHF
>few|TRBV4-1
CASSQDRGQTGPYEQYF
>many|TRBV27
CASSSQSSGANVLTF
>-|TRBV12-3/TRBV12-4
CASSRTSGRYTSTDTQYF
>-|TRBV6-2/TRBV6-3
CASSYSSRGRFDEQFF
>-|TRBV18
CASSPQDGSYEQYF
>-|TRBV6-5
CASSYLGGREYGYEQYF
>few|TRBV20-1
CSASRGSGGSETQYF
>-|TRBV27
CASKRESREAIYNEQFF
>many|TRBV9
CASSAGTVADNEKLFF
>few|TRBV7-2
CASSLSIGTGLYGYTF
>-|TRBV7-2
CASRSTSVLAQYF
>-|TRBV12-3/TRBV12-4
CASSRGQGGYGYTF
>-|TRBV5-4
CASSLTGKDYEQYF
>few|TRBV5-1
CASSLTSTSGAYEQYF
>-|TRBV18
CASSLNTGGTEAFF
>few|TRBV18
CASSPTRPSGANVLTF